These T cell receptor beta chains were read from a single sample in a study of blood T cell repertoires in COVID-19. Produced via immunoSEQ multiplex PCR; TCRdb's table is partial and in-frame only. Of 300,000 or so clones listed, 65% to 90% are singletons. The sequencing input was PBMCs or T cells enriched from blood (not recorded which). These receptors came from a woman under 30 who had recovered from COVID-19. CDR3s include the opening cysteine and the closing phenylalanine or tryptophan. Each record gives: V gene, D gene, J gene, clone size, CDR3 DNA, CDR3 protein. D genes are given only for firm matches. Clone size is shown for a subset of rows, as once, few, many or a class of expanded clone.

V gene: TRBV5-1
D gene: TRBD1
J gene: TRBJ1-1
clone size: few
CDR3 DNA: TGCGCCAGCAGCTTGACCTCCGGACAGGTCAACACTGAAGCTTTCTTT
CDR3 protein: CASSLTSGQVNTEAFF

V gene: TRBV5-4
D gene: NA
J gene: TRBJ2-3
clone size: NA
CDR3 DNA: TGTGCCAGCAGCTTGCAACAGCTCACAGATACGCAGTATTTT
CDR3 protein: CASSLQQLTDTQYF

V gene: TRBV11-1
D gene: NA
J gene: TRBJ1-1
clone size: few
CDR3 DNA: TGTGCCAGCAGCCTGGAGACGGTGAACACTGAAGCTTTCTTT
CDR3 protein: CASSLETVNTEAFF

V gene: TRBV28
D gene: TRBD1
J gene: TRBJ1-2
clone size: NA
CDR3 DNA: TGTGCCAGCAAAATTGGGACAGGGTATGGCTACACCTTC
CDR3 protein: CASKIGTGYGYTF

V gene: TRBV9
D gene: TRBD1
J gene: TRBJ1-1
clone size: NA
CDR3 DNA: TGTGCCAGCAGCCCACGCAGGGGGCGCACTGAAGCTTTCTTT
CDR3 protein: CASSPRRGRTEAFF

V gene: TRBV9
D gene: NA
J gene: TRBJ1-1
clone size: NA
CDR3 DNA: TGTGCCAGCAGCGTAGATTGGGGACAGAACACTGAAGCTTTCTTT
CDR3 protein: CASSVDWGQNTEAFF

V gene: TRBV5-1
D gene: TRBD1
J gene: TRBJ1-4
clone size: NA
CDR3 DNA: TGCGCCAGCAGCTGGGGACAGGGGAGCCGGACTAATGAAAAACTGTTTTTT
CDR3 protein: CASSWGQGSRTNEKLFF

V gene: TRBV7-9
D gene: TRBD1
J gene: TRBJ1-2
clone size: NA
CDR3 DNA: TGTGCCAGCAGCTTAGGAGGGACAGGACGTAACTATGGCTACACCTTC
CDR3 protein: CASSLGGTGRNYGYTF

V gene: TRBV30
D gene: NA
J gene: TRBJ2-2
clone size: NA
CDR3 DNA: TGTGCCTGGAGTTCACGAGGGTCTGACACCGGGGAGCTGTTTTTT
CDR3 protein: CAWSSRGSDTGELFF

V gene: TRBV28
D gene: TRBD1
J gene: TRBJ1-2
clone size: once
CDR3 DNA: TGTGCCAGCAGCTCCGGGACAGTAAAGGGTGGCTACACCTTC
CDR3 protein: CASSSGTVKGGYTF

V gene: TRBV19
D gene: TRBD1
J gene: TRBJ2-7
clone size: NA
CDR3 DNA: TGTGCCAGTAGGACTACAGGGGGTCCCTACGAGCAGTACTTC
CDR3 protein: CASRTTGGPYEQYF

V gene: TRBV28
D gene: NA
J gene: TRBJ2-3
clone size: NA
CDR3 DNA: TGTGCCAGCAGTCTGCGGTTGTCAGATACGCAGTATTTT
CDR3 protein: CASSLRLSDTQYF

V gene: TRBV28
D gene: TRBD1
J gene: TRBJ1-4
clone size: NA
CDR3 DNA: TGTGCCAGCAGTTCACCCGGGACAGGGGGTGAAAAACTGTTTTTT
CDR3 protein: CASSSPGTGGEKLFF

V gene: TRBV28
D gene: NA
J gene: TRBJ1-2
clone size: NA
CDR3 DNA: TGTGCCAGCAGTCTATACAGGGACTATGGCTACACCTTC
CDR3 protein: CASSLYRDYGYTF

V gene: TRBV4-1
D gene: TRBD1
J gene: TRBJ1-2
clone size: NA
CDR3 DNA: TGCGCCAGCAGCCAAGAGAAGCCGGGACAGGGGGCGAGAGGCTACACCTTC
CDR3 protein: CASSQEKPGQGARGYTF

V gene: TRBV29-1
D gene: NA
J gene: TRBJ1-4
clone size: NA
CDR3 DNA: TGCAGCGTTATCGTGTCGGCAACTAATGAAAAACTGTTTTTT
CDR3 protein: CSVIVSATNEKLFF

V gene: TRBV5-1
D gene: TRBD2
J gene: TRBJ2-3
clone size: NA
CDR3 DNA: TGCGCCAGCAGCTTGGTTATACCTGGTCGGGCCGTCAGCGGACTAGGCACAGATACGCAGTATTTT
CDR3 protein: CASSLVIPGRAVSGLGTDTQYF

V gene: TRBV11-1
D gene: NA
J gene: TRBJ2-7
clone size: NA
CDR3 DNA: TGTGCCAGCAGCTCCGGGACTTTGACAAGCTCCTACGAGCAGTACTTC
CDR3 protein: CASSSGTLTSSYEQYF

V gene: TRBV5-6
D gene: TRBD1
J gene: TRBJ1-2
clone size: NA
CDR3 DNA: TGTGCCAGCAGCGCGGCGGACAGGCCTAACTATGGCTACACCTTC
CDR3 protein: CASSAADRPNYGYTF

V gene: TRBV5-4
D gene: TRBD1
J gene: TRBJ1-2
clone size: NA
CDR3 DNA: TGTGCCAGCAGCTTGGAGGGGGCAGAGCGTGGCTACACCTTC
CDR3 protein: CASSLEGAERGYTF

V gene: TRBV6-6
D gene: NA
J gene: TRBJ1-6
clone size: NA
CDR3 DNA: TGTGCCAGCGTGGGGGGACTGGGTTCACCCCTCCACTTT
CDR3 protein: CASVGGLGSPLHF

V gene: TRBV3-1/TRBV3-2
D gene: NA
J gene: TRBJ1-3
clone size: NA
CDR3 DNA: TGTGCCAGCAGCCCCCTCAACTCTCGGGGAAACACCATATATTTT
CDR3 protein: CASSPLNSRGNTIYF

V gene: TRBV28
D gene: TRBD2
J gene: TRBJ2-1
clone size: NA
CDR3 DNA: TGTGCCAGCAGTTTGGTGGCTAGCGGGGCTTACAATGAGCAGTTCTTC
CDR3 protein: CASSLVASGAYNEQFF

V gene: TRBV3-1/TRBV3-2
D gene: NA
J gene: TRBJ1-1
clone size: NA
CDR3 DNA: TGTGCCAGCAGCCAAGTAGGCGCGGAGACTGAAGCTTTCTTT
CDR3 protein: CASSQVGAETEAFF

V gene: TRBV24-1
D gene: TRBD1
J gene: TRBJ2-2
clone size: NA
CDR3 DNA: TGTGCCACCAAACGGACAGGGGGGACCGGGGAGCTGTTTTTT
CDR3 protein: CATKRTGGTGELFF

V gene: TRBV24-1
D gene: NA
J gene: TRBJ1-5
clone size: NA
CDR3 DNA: TGTGCCACCACAGGGGGCAATCAGCCCCAGCATTTT
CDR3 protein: CATTGGNQPQHF

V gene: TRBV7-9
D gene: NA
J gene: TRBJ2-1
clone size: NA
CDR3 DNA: TGTGCCAGCAGCTACGTCCAGGACACCACCTACAATGAGCAGTTCTTC
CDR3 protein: CASSYVQDTTYNEQFF

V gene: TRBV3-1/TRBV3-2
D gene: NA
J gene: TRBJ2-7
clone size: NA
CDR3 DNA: TGTGCCAGCAGCCACGTACTAGGATACGAGCAGTACTTC
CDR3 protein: CASSHVLGYEQYF

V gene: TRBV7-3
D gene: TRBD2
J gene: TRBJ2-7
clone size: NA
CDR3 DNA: TGTGCCAGCAGCTCAGGACTCTCCGGGGGGGAGCAGTACTTC
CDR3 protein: CASSSGLSGGEQYF

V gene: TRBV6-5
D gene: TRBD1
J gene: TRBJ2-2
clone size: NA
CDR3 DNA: TGTGCCAGCATTAGGACAGGGCACACCGGGGAGCTGTTTTTT
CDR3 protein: CASIRTGHTGELFF

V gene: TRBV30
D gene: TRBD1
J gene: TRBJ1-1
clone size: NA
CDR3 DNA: TGTGCCGGCAGACAGGGGCCAAACACTGAAGCTTTCTTT
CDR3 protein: CAGRQGPNTEAFF

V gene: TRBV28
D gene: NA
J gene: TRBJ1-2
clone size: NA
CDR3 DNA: TGTGCCAGCAGTGAAGTGACATTCTATGGCTACACCTTC
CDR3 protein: CASSEVTFYGYTF

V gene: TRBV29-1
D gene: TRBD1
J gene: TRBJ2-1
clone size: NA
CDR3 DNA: TGCAGCGTTCCGGGACAGGGCTCCTACAATGAGCAGTTCTTC
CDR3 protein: CSVPGQGSYNEQFF

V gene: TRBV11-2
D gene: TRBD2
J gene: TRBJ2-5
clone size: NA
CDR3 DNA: TGTGCCAGCAGCCGACTAGCGGGAGCGGGGGAGACCCAGTACTTC
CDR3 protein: CASSRLAGAGETQYF

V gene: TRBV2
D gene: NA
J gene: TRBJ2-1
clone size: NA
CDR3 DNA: TGTGCCAGCAAGGAGACAGGCTCGCAGAGGGGTGAGCAGTTCTTC
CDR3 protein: CASKETGSQRGEQFF

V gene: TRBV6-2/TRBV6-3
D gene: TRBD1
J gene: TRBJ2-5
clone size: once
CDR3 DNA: TGTGCCAGCAGTTACACCTCCGGGACAGGGGCCCGGGAGACCCAGTACTTC
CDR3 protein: CASSYTSGTGARETQYF

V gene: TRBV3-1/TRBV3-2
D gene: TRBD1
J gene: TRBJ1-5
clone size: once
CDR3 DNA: TGTGCCAGCAGCCGAGGGACAGGGCAATGGCCCCAGCATTTT
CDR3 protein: CASSRGTGQWPQHF

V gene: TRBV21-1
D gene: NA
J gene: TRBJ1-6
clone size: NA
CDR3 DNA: TGTGCCAGCAGCAAACCCCCCCCCGACAGATACCGGCTTTCACCCCTCCACTTT
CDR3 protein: CASSKPPPDRYRLSPLHF

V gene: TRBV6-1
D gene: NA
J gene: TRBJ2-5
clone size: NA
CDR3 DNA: TGTGCCAGCAGTGAAGGAAGTGTCGCGGACCAAGAGACCCAGTACTTC
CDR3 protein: CASSEGSVADQETQYF

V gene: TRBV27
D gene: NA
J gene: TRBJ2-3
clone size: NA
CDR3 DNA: TGTGCCAGCAGTTTCACGGGCACAGATACGCAGTATTTT
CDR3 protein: CASSFTGTDTQYF

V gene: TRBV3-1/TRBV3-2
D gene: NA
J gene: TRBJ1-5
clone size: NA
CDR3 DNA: TGTGCCAGCAGCCAAGAGAACAGTCGCAATCAGCCCCAGCATTTT
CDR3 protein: CASSQENSRNQPQHF

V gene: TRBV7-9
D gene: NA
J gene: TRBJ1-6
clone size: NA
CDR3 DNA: TGTGCCAGCAGCCCCGATAATTCACCCCTCCACTTT
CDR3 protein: CASSPDNSPLHF

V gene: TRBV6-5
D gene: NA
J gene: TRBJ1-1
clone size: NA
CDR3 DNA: TGTGCCAGCAGTTTACACCTGAACACTGAAGCTTTCTTT
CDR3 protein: CASSLHLNTEAFF

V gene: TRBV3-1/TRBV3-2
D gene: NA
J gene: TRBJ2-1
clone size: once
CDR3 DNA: TGTGCCAGCAGCCAAAAGAAGGGGAATAATGAGCAGTTCTTC
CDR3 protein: CASSQKKGNNEQFF

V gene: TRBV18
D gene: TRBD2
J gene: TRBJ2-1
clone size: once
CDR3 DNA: TGTGCCAGCTCACCAAGCGGGGGCTCCAATGAGCAGTTCTTC
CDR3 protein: CASSPSGGSNEQFF